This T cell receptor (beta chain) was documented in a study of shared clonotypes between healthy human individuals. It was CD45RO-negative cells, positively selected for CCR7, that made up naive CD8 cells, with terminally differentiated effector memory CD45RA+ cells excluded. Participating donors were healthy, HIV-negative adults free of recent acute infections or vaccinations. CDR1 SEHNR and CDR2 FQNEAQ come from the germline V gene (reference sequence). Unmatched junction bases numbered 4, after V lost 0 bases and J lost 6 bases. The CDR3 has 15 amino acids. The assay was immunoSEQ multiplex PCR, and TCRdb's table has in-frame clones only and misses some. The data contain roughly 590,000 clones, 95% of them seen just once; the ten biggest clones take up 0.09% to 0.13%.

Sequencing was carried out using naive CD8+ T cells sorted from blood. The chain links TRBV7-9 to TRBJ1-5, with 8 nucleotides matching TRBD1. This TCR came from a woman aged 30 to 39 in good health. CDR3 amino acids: CASSLAQGAGQPQHF. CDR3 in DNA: TGTGCCAGCAGCTTAGCGCAGGGGGCAGGTCAGCCCCAGCATTTT.